These T cell receptor beta chains were read from a single sample in a study of T cells in Graves' hyperthyroidism and ophthalmopathy. TCRdb analysed the multiplex PCR reads with MiXCR anew, one entry per CDR3 protein. The sample has 200,000 to 250,000 distinct CDR3 sequences, around 17% seen once. The sample was blood. These receptors all stem from a woman in her 50s with Graves' hyperthyroidism. The CDR3 runs from the conserved cysteine through the conserved F or W. The order of the fields is D gene, J gene, clone size, V gene, CDR3 protein, CDR3 DNA. D genes are given only for firm matches. Size tells how often a clone was seen (once, few, many) or the class of an expanded clone, and some rows leave it out.

d_gene: TRBD2
j_gene: TRBJ2-2
abundance: many
v_gene: TRBV24-1
CDR3aa: CATSGSRLAGLSGELFF
CDR3nt: TGTGCCACCAGTGGTTCGCGACTAGCGGGGCTTAGCGGGGAGCTGTTTTTT

d_gene: NA
j_gene: TRBJ2-3
abundance: few
v_gene: TRBV7-2
CDR3aa: CASSLARGGTDTQYF
CDR3nt: TGTGCCAGCAGCCTTGCCCGGGGCGGCACAGATACGCAGTATTTT

d_gene: TRBD1
j_gene: TRBJ2-7
abundance: NA
v_gene: TRBV12-3/TRBV12-4
CDR3aa: CASSSETGGLVEQYF
CDR3nt: TGCGCCAGCAGTTCCGAGACAGGGGGGCTTGTCGAGCAGTACTTC

d_gene: TRBD2
j_gene: TRBJ2-1
abundance: NA
v_gene: TRBV3-1
CDR3aa: CASSHLRPAGGDRFF
CDR3nt: TGTGCCAGCAGCCACTTGAGACCAGCGGGAGGTGATCGGTTCTTC

d_gene: NA
j_gene: TRBJ1-2
abundance: many
v_gene: TRBV27
CDR3aa: CASSSGTTGYTF
CDR3nt: TGTGCCAGCAGTTCCGGGACGACCGGCTACACCTTC

d_gene: TRBD2
j_gene: TRBJ2-5
abundance: many
v_gene: TRBV5-1
CDR3aa: CASSLTSGPPQETQYF
CDR3nt: TGCGCCAGCAGCTTGACTAGCGGGCCTCCCCAAGAGACCCAGTACTTC

d_gene: TRBD2
j_gene: TRBJ2-1
abundance: many
v_gene: TRBV7-3
CDR3aa: CASSLTLMTSGSKEQFF
CDR3nt: TGTGCCAGCAGCTTAACTCTTATGACTAGCGGGAGTAAGGAGCAGTTCTTC

d_gene: TRBD1
j_gene: TRBJ2-5
abundance: many
v_gene: TRBV7-7
CDR3aa: CASSLDREETQYF
CDR3nt: TGTGCTAGCAGCTTGGACAGGGAGGAGACCCAGTACTTC

d_gene: NA
j_gene: TRBJ2-7
abundance: NA
v_gene: TRBV7-3
CDR3aa: CASSAEEAGLSEQYF
CDR3nt: TGTGCCAGCAGCGCCGAGGAGGCAGGGCTGAGCGAGCAGTACTTC

d_gene: TRBD1
j_gene: TRBJ2-7
abundance: NA
v_gene: TRBV5-1
CDR3aa: CASSPTFDRGLYEQYF
CDR3nt: TGTGCCAGCAGCCCTACTTTCGACAGGGGACTCTACGAGCAGTACTTC

d_gene: TRBD2
j_gene: TRBJ2-7
abundance: many
v_gene: TRBV20-1
CDR3aa: CSATTAGASSYEQYF
CDR3nt: TGCAGTGCTACCACGGCGGGAGCCAGCTCCTACGAGCAGTACTTC

d_gene: NA
j_gene: TRBJ2-1
abundance: many
v_gene: TRBV20-1
CDR3aa: CSARRGYYNEQFF
CDR3nt: TGCAGTGCTAGGAGGGGGTACTACAATGAGCAGTTCTTC

d_gene: TRBD1
j_gene: TRBJ2-3
abundance: NA
v_gene: TRBV20-1
CDR3aa: CSAPGQGSTDTQYF
CDR3nt: TGCAGTGCGCCGGGACAGGGGAGCACAGATACGCAGTATTTT

d_gene: NA
j_gene: TRBJ2-1
abundance: NA
v_gene: TRBV15
CDR3aa: CATSRGWGSGLTNYNEQFF
CDR3nt: TGTGCCACCAGCAGAGGTTGGGGTAGCGGACTAACGAATTACAATGAGCAGTTCTTC

d_gene: NA
j_gene: TRBJ1-1
abundance: NA
v_gene: TRBV10-3
CDR3aa: CAIRGKGGTEAFF
CDR3nt: TGTGCCATCAGGGGGAAAGGGGGCACTGAAGCTTTCTTT